This T cell receptor beta chain emerged from a study of radiotherapy plus CTLA-4 blockade in lung cancer (dated by TCRdb to 2016 to 2019). For the wider study: Among the enrolled patients, about 19% had an objective response, and less than 40% reached disease control.

Libraries were made using the immunoSEQ multiplex PCR assay. In its TCRdb copy, this immuneACCESS table keeps in-frame sequences only and misses some clones. Where compared with another copy, unresolved V genes explain less than half of these, and the others have no known cause. The sample includes roughly 44,000 clones, with over 75% observed a single time. 7.8% of the sample is in the top ten clones. The study tested focal radiation therapy combined with CTLA-4 blockade (ipilimumab) in patients with chemo-refractory metastatic non-small-cell lung cancer. Turning to this clone: Its antigen is still unknown. Base qualities are not recorded, but no much larger clone differs from it by a single base.

The germline V gene yields SGHRS for CDR1 and YFSETQ for CDR2. The CDR3 runs 16 amino acids, cysteine and phenylalanine included. Kept here is only the CDR3 DNA, which spans 48 bases and is read in frame from base 1. The junction shows trimming of 3 bases on V and 8 bases on J, and the gene matches do not reach 5 bases of it. The paper as a whole reports these results and caveats: After treatment with radiotherapy and ipilimumab, TCR clones that originated in tumors expanded in peripheral blood. The strongest predictors of response were reported to be early dynamic shifts in blood T cell clones along with a rise in serum interferon-beta following radiation.

The rearranged segments are TRBV5-1 and TRBJ2-1, with TRBD2 identical over 16 junction bases. The clonotype originates from a human donor with non-small cell lung cancer whose response to radiotherapy plus ipilimumab could not be evaluated. Specimen: peripheral blood, collected from a patient treated with radiotherapy plus ipilimumab. CDR3 sequence: CASSSGLAGGRDEQFF. The sequence in DNA is TGCGCCAGCAGCTCGGGACTAGCGGGAGGGAGGGATGAGCAGTTCTTC.